This T cell receptor (beta chain) stems from a study of blood T cell repertoires in COVID-19. The V gene's germline CDR1 is SGHRS and CDR2 YFSETQ. The CDR3 extends over 18 amino acids. V lost 3 bases to trimming and J lost 4 bases; unmatched junction nucleotides: 18. Per the authors' pipeline: Estimation of nucleated cell counts relied on the amplification of reference gene primers. Assay used: immunoSEQ multiplex PCR; TCRdb lists only in-frame clones, some missing. V and J calls and clone size are copied from that table; D and trimming were computed from the DNA. This table holds over 200,000 clones, around 75% found once.

The gene calls are TRBV5-1 and TRBJ1-2, with 7 bases that match TRBD1. Sequencing was carried out using peripheral blood. This receptor was taken from a human donor in a cohort sampled during active COVID-19. The CDR3 is CASSYGRDRVVWGYGYTF. CDR3 in DNA: TGCGCCAGCAGCTACGGCCGAGACAGGGTTGTTTGGGGCTATGGCTACACCTTC.